The 19 T cell receptor beta chains listed next were all sequenced from one sample in a study of neurological immune-mediated disorders. TCRdb ran MiXCR on the 5' RACE reads and lists one entry per CDR3 protein. The sample lists tens of thousands of distinct CDR3 sequences; approximately 4.1% were seen once. Sequenced: PBMCs. Receptors were obtained from a man younger than 45 with multiple sclerosis.

This clonotype was recorded many times. The gene calls are TRBV5-1 and TRBJ2-7; perhaps TRBD2 as D (6 bases). The CDR3 consists of 12 residues. Trimming removed 1 base from V and 6 bases from J, with 8 bases in between. Germline-derived CDR1 and CDR2 are SGHRS and YFSETQ. As DNA, the CDR3 is TGCGCCAGCAGCTTGCCGGGGGTCGAGCAGTACTTC. Amino acids: CASSLPGVEQYF.

A few counts support this clonotype. This may arise from a read error, as a much more abundant clone is one base away. The chain combines TRBV5-1 with TRBJ2-1; D gene ambiguous. Germline assignment: CDR1 SGHRS and CDR2 YFSETQ. The CDR3 loop spans 13 amino acids. Trimming left V 4 bases short and J 7 bases short, with 12 bases between. Written as DNA, the CDR3 is TGCGCCAGCAGCGTCATAGAGGAGAATGAGCAGTTCTTC. It specifies CASSVIEENEQFF. The full variable domain, with the rest looked up from reference TRBV5-1 and TRBJ2-1, is KAGVTQTPRYLIKTRGQQVTLSCSPISGHRSVSWYQQTPGQGLQFLFEYFSETQRNKGNFPGRFSGRQFSNSRSEMNVSTLELGDSALYLCASSVIEENEQFFGPGTRLTVL.

The chain recombines TRBV21-1 with TRBJ2-7; the table calls TRBD1, which could not be checked here. TRBV21-1 represents a pseudogene. CDR3 length equals 16 residues. The CDR3 reads CASAVGTAGESYEQYF. The CDR3 DNA sequence: TGTGCCAGCGCCGTAGGGACAGCTGGTGAATCCTACGAGCAGTACTTC.

The chain links TRBV6-9 to TRBJ2-5; the D is unclear. Looked up from germline, CDR1 is MNHGY and CDR2 is SVAAGI. V was pared by 6 bases and J by 5 bases, with 13 bases between. The CDR3 is 13 residues long. CDR3 loop: CASRDLLMETQYF. CDR3 DNA: TGTGCCAGCAGGGACCTGCTGATGGAGACCCAGTACTTC.

With regard to this clonotype: The junction does not match germline at one end; this may be a read error. This chain links TRBV5-1 with TRBJ1-6; 7 nucleotides agree with TRBD1. The CDR3 spans 14 residues. Germline V lookup: CDR1 SGHRS, CDR2 YFSETQ. The CDR3 protein is CASSPTGLESPLNF. In DNA, the CDR3 is TGCGCCAGCAGTCCGACAGGGTTGGAGTCACCCCTCAACTTT.

This clonotype was seen at least ten times. This chain links TRBV12-3 or TRBV12-4 with TRBJ1-5; no clear D. The CDR3 consists of 14 residues. V was cut by 2 bases and J by 6 bases, with 11 bases left in between. CDR3: CASSLQGSRQPQHF. CDR3 DNA: TGTGCCAGCAGTTTACAAGGGTCTCGTCAGCCCCAGCATTTT.

Only a few counts were recorded for this clonotype. This chain joins TRBV29-1 and TRBJ1-1, with 9 bases identical to TRBD1. V shed 6 bases, J shed 5 bases, and the junction held 10 bases outside the gene matches. CDR3 length equals 14 residues. The germline CDR1 and CDR2 sequences are SQVTM and ANQGSEA. CDR3 region: CSVQGALGRTEAFF. DNA for the CDR3: TGCAGCGTACAGGGGGCGCTTGGACGGACTGAAGCTTTCTTT.

In its sample, this clonotype was seen many times. The V and J genes are TRBV20-1 and TRBJ2-1; 7 bases line up with TRBD1. V gave up 6 bases and J gave up 5 bases; unmatched junction bases: 10. CDR1 is DFQATT, CDR2 SNEGSKA, per germline (reference sequence). This CDR3 region has 14 residues. CDR3 loop: CSARTGQENNEQFF. In DNA, the CDR3 is TGCAGTGCAAGAACAGGACAGGAAAACAATGAGCAGTTCTTC.

This clonotype was recorded only once. The gene calls are TRBV27 and TRBJ2-7; D could derive from TRBD1 or TRBD2 (5 bases each). Trimming took 5 bases from V and 0 from J, leaving 14 bases between them. The CDR3 runs to 15 residues. Germline V lookup: CDR1 MNHEY, CDR2 SMNVEV (reference sequence). CDR3 residues: CASSLSLGVSYEQYF. CDR3 nucleotides: TGTGCCAGCAGTCTTTCTCTGGGGGTCTCCTACGAGCAGTACTTC.

In this sample, this clonotype turned up many times. The chain employs TRBV2 and TRBJ1-1; D not certain. Deletions cut 4 bases from V and 3 bases from J, with 9 bases between. The CDR3 runs to 13 residues. The germline gives CDR1 SNHLY, CDR2 FYNNEI. CDR3 bases: TGTGCCAGCAGTGTTAGGCAGGACACTGAAGCTTTCTTT. Protein sequence: CASSVRQDTEAFF.

The chain combines TRBV5-1 with TRBJ1-2, with unresolved D. CDR3 length equals 13 residues. CDR1 and CDR2 from the germline V gene are SGHRS and YFSETQ. V shed 1 base and J shed 4 bases, with 8 bases lying between them. The CDR3 DNA follows: TGCGCCAGCAGCTTGTCCAGGCTCTATGGCTACACCTTC. Amino acid sequence: CASSLSRLYGYTF.

Note on this clonotype: A much larger clone differs by one base, so this may be a read error. The chain has TRBV12-3 or TRBV12-4 and TRBJ1-1; a possible D gene is TRBD1 (5 bases). This CDR3 has 12 residues. V lost 6 bases to trimming and J lost 8 bases, with 13 bases between them. The CDR3 region is CASRTNRDEAFF. CDR3 in DNA: TGTGCCAGCAGGACAAACCGGGACGAAGCTTTCTTT.

This clonotype came up a few times. This rearrangement joins TRBV5-1 to TRBJ2-3, with unresolved D. V lost 0 bases and J 1 base, leaving 6 bases between the germline ends. Germline CDR1 reads SGHRS; CDR2 reads YFSETQ. This CDR3 is built from 14 residues. Written as DNA, the CDR3 is TGCGCCAGCAGCTTGGTAGTCGGCACAGATACGCAGTATTTT. It specifies CASSLVVGTDTQYF.

This clonotype occurred many times. The V call is TRBV20-1, the J call TRBJ2-3; D perhaps matches TRBD1 (5 bases). The germline V gene has CDR1 DFQATT and CDR2 SNEGSKA (reference sequence). The V and J ends lost 3 bases and 4 bases respectively, with 8 bases between them. CDR3 size: 12 residues. The CDR3, as DNA: TGCAGTGCTAGGAAAGGGGCAGATACGCAGTATTTT. Its translation: CSARKGADTQYF.

This clonotype was detected a few times. This could be a read error, since a much larger clone is one nucleotide away. The chain couples TRBV6-5 to TRBJ2-7, with D possibly TRBD2 on 7 matching bases. The V end was cut by 7 bases, the J end by 7 bases, with 20 bases between. Germline assignment: CDR1 MNHEY and CDR2 SVGAGI. The CDR3 is 14 amino acids. Written as DNA, the CDR3 is TGTGCCAGCAAAAACGGGGGGCGAAGGAAAGAGCAGTACTTC. It yields the protein CASKNGGRRKEQYF.

Many counts were recorded for this clonotype. The rearrangement uses TRBV11-3 and TRBJ2-3; D is possibly TRBD2 (5 bases). In germline, CDR1 is SGHNT, CDR2 YENEEA. There are 16 residues in the CDR3. Trimming pared 0 bases from V and 1 base from J, leaving 11 bases between. CDR3 DNA: TGTGCCAGCAGCTTAGAGAGGGCGCGATGCACAGATACGCAGTATTTT. Its translation: CASSLERARCTDTQYF.

This clonotype was seen repeatedly, ten times or more. This chain connects TRBV6-1 to TRBJ2-1; D is perhaps TRBD1 (6 bases). The CDR3 is 13 residues long. V dropped 6 bases and J dropped 3 bases, with 9 bases sitting between them. The germline V gene has CDR1 MNHNS and CDR2 SASEGT. Here the CDR3 reads CASSKTGYNEQFF. The CDR3 region has the DNA TGTGCCAGCAGCAAGACAGGCTACAATGAGCAGTTCTTC.

This clonotype appeared many times. The CDR3 DNA is TGTGCCATCAGTGACGGACAGGGGGACGCTTTAGGCGATCATGACCAGTACTTC. Its translation is CAISDGQGDALGDHDQYF. The chain uses TRBV10-3 and TRBJ2-5; 10 positions agree with TRBD1. V lost 3 bases and J lost 10; bases outside the gene matches: 20. The CDR3 length is 18 residues. Germline V gene data show CDR1 as ENHRY and CDR2 as SYGVKD.

On this clonotype itself: With a much larger clone just one base away, this may be a read error. J is TRBJ2-3 and V is TRBV7-9, with D unresolved. Germline values: CDR1 SEHNR, CDR2 FQNEAQ (reference sequence). The ends were cut back, 4 bases at V and 5 bases at J, with 16 bases in the middle. The CDR3 runs 15 residues. The DNA for the CDR3 is TGTGCCAGCAGCTCGAACATTCAACTCATAGATACGCAGTATTTT. Amino acid sequence: CASSSNIQLIDTQYF. Variable domain in full (rest from reference TRBV7-9 and TRBJ2-3): DTGVSQNPRHKITKRGQNVTFRCDPISEHNRLYWYRQTLGQGPEFLTYFQNEAQLEKSRLLSDRFSAERPKGSFSTLEIQRTEQGDSAMYLCASSSNIQLIDTQYFGPGTRLTVL.